Listed here are 29 T cell receptor beta chains from one sample, sequenced in a study of blood T cell repertoires in COVID-19. This table comes from immunoSEQ multiplex PCR, and its TCRdb copy is limited to in-frame clones, with some not included. The sample holds fewer than 300,000 clones, 85% to 90% seen once. The sample consisted of PBMCs or T cells enriched from blood (not recorded which). Every receptor here comes from a young man who had recovered from COVID-19.

This clone was observed a handful of times. The V gene is TRBV7-8, the J gene TRBJ2-7; 9 nucleotides align to TRBD1. Per germline, CDR1 SGHVS and CDR2 FQNEAQ. This CDR3 has 14 residues. V shed 1 base, J shed 7 bases, and the junction held 5 bases outside the gene matches. As DNA, the CDR3 is TGTGCCAGCAGCTTAGGAAACAGGGGGCGGGAGCAGTACTTC. The encoded protein is CASSLGNRGREQYF.

The chain has TRBV11-3 and TRBJ2-5; perhaps TRBD2 as D (6 bases). The CDR3 consists of 15 residues. The V gene lost 1 base and the J gene lost 5 bases, with 14 bases spanning the gap. Looked up from germline, CDR1 is SGHNT and CDR2 is YENEEA. Written as DNA, the CDR3 is TGTGCCAGCAGCTTAGGCGGGACTGGGGGGGAGACCCAGTACTTC. This encodes CASSLGGTGGETQYF. Together with reference TRBV11-3 and TRBJ2-5, the CDR3 gives the full variable domain: EAGVVQSPRYKIIEKKQPVAFWCNPISGHNTLYWYLQNLGQGPELLIRYENEEAVDDSQLPKDRFSAERLKGVDSTLKIQPAELGDSAVYLCASSLGGTGGETQYFGPGTRLLVL.

The chain uses TRBV28 and TRBJ1-1; no reliable D call. Trimming pared 7 bases from V and 1 base from J, leaving 16 bases between. The CDR3 is 15 residues long. Germline V CDR1 and CDR2: MDHEN, SYDVKM. Written as DNA, the CDR3 is TGTGCCAGCATCCATAACAGAGGGCGGAACACTGAAGCTTTCTTT. Encoded protein: CASIHNRGRNTEAFF.

The J gene is TRBJ2-1, the V gene TRBV7-9, with TRBD1 matching 9 bases. Germline CDR1 reads SEHNR; CDR2 reads FQNEAQ (reference sequence). V was pared by 5 bases and J by 2 bases, with 4 bases of the junction left unmatched. The CDR3 runs to 15 residues. The CDR3 bases are TGTGCCAGCAGCCGGGACAGGGCTACCTACAATGAGCAGTTCTTC. The encoded protein is CASSRDRATYNEQFF.

Only a few counts were recorded for this clone. The chain recombines TRBV11-1 with TRBJ1-1, with D tentatively TRBD1 (5 bases). Germline V gene data show CDR1 as SGHAT and CDR2 as FQDESV (reference sequence). The CDR3 is 16 amino acids. V was cut by 5 bases and J by 0 bases, with 16 bases left in between. CDR3 sequence reads: CASSPAYGGLNTEAFF. CDR3 bases: TGTGCCAGCAGCCCAGCTTACGGGGGTTTGAACACTGAAGCTTTCTTT.

This chain connects TRBV10-3 to TRBJ1-2, with D possibly matching TRBD1 (5 bases). The V end was cut by 4 bases, the J end by 8 bases, with 14 bases between. The germline CDR1 and CDR2 sequences are ENHRY and SYGVKD. This CDR3 spans 13 amino acids. The CDR3 region has the DNA TGTGCCATCAGTGGGAATCGACAGAACGGCTACACCTTC. Amino acid sequence: CAISGNRQNGYTF.

The CDR3 here is CASSFGTGVGTEAFF. In DNA, the CDR3 is TGTGCCAGCAGCTTTGGGACAGGCGTTGGCACTGAAGCTTTCTTT. The chain employs TRBV11-3 and TRBJ1-1; the match to TRBD1 covers 8 bases. This CDR3 has 15 residues. Germline CDR1 is SGHNT and CDR2 is YENEEA. The J segment lost 4 bases and the V segment lost 3 bases, leaving 7 bases of the junction unmatched.

The table lists this clone with many counts. The V call is TRBV18, the J call TRBJ2-7; a possible D gene is TRBD1 (6 bases). Trimming took 0 bases from V and 3 from J, leaving 18 bases between them. This CDR3 region has 17 residues. CDR1 is KGHSH, CDR2 LQKENI, per germline. In DNA, the CDR3 is TGTGCCAGCTCACCACCGAGCGGTTTGGGACATAACTACGAGCAGTACTTC. Amino acids: CASSPPSGLGHNYEQYF.

As regards this clone: An end of the junction does not agree with germline; a read error may underlie this. DNA of the CDR3: TGTGCCAGTACCGACTTACGGACAGCTGAAGTTTTCTTT. Its protein product is CASTDLRTAEVFF. The genes are TRBV19 and TRBJ1-1, with D tentatively TRBD1 (6 bases). The CDR3 consists of 13 residues. Germline assignment: CDR1 LNHDA and CDR2 SQIVND (reference sequence).

DNA of the CDR3: TGTGCCAGCAGTTACCACCGGGATAGAAGTTCCGATGAGCAGTTCTTC. This gives the protein CASSYHRDRSSDEQFF. V and J are TRBV27 and TRBJ2-1, with D possibly TRBD2 on 5 matching bases. V was shortened by 4 bases and J by 8 bases, with 21 bases between the two germline ends. CDR1 is MNHEY, CDR2 SMNVEV, per germline (reference sequence). There are 16 residues in the CDR3.

This clone was counted a few times. As DNA, the CDR3 is TGTGCCAGTAGTATGACCGGGGGCTCTGGAAACACCATATATTTT. It encodes CASSMTGGSGNTIYF. V and J are TRBV19 and TRBJ1-3; weak D call: TRBD1 (5 bases). V lost 3 bases and J lost 0, with 9 bases in between. The germline CDR1 and CDR2 sequences are LNHDA and SQIVND (reference sequence). The CDR3 contains 15 residues.

The gene calls are TRBV28 and TRBJ2-7, with 12 bases fitting TRBD1. This CDR3 region has 17 residues. V trimming: 5 bases; J trimming: 5 bases; junction bases outside the gene matches: 13. Germline values: CDR1 MDHEN, CDR2 SYDVKM. The CDR3 is CASSLYPGTGGSDEQYF. CDR3 sequence (DNA): TGTGCCAGCAGTCTATACCCCGGGACAGGGGGCTCGGACGAGCAGTACTTC.

The chain employs TRBV27 and TRBJ1-2, with a weak D call TRBD1 (5 bases). Trimming stripped 3 bases from V and 8 bases from J, with 13 bases between. This CDR3 region has 13 residues. CDR1 MNHEY and CDR2 SMNVEV come from the germline V gene (reference sequence). CDR3 nucleotide sequence: TGTGCCAGCAGTTTTTCCGGGGGGTACGGCTACACCTTC. It translates to CASSFSGGYGYTF.

This chain connects TRBV7-8 to TRBJ2-5; 7 nucleotides agree with TRBD1. From germline, CDR1 is SGHVS and CDR2 FQNEAQ. The V segment lost 3 bases and the J segment 5 bases; nucleotides outside the gene matches: 6. The CDR3 is 14 amino acids. For the CDR3, the DNA is TGTGCCAGCAGCTTGACAGGGATAGGGGAGACCCAGTACTTC. Its protein product is CASSLTGIGETQYF. Variable domain in full (rest from reference TRBV7-8 and TRBJ2-5): GAGVSQSPRYKVAKRGQDVALRCDPISGHVSLFWYQQALGQGPEFLTYFQNEAQLDKSGLPSDRFFAERPEGSVSTLKIQRTQQEDSAVYLCASSLTGIGETQYFGPGTRLLVL.

V gene TRBV9 combines with J gene TRBJ1-2, with 9 nucleotides matching TRBD1. The trim removed 4 bases at V and 3 bases at J, leaving 7 bases unmatched. The CDR3 spans 15 residues. The V gene's germline CDR1 is SGDLS and CDR2 YYNGEE. This CDR3 is CASSLSGTGHYGYTF. The CDR3 DNA is TGTGCCAGCAGCCTCTCCGGGACAGGGCACTATGGCTACACCTTC.

V and J are TRBV24-1 and TRBJ1-4; the D gene is possibly TRBD1 (6 bases). The V end was cut by 0 bases, the J end by 2 bases, with 9 bases between. The CDR3 runs 16 residues. In germline, CDR1 is KGHDR, CDR2 SFDVKD. For the CDR3, the DNA is TGTGCCACCAGTGATTTGCAGCAGGGGACTAATGAAAAACTGTTTTTT. It codes for CATSDLQQGTNEKLFF.

The chain carries TRBV7-9 and TRBJ1-1; D remains unclear. The germline V gene has CDR1 SEHNR and CDR2 FQNEAQ (reference sequence). Trimming pared 5 bases from V and 1 base from J, leaving 8 bases between. The length of the CDR3 is 13 residues. The CDR3 reads CASSASENTEAFF. DNA for the CDR3: TGTGCCAGCAGCGCCAGTGAGAACACTGAAGCTTTCTTT.

The chain carries TRBV7-2 and TRBJ2-5; tentatively, D is TRBD2 (6 bases). The germline gives CDR1 SGHTA, CDR2 FQGNSA. The length of the CDR3 is 15 residues. The V end was cut by 5 bases, the J end by 5 bases, with 18 bases between. The CDR3 DNA sequence: TGTGCCAGCAGCCCCGTCGGGCTAGCGCAGGAGACCCAGTACTTC. Protein sequence: CASSPVGLAQETQYF.

V is TRBV5-4 and J is TRBJ2-1, with 9 bases that match TRBD1. The CDR3 covers 13 residues. From germline, CDR1 is SGHNT and CDR2 YYREEE (reference sequence). V was pared by 7 bases and J by 6 bases, with 5 bases of the junction left unmatched. The CDR3: CASLLTGGNEQFF. The CDR3 DNA reads as TGTGCCAGCCTTCTGACAGGGGGCAATGAGCAGTTCTTC.

The chain carries TRBV6-1 and TRBJ1-3; possible D gene TRBD1, 5 bases. The length of the CDR3 is 14 residues. Germline V lookup: CDR1 MNHNS, CDR2 SASEGT. V dropped 3 bases and J dropped 4 bases, with 10 bases sitting between them. The CDR3 nucleotides read TGTGCCAGCAGTGAGTGGGGCTTGGGAAACACCATATATTTT. Its protein is CASSEWGLGNTIYF.

The rearrangement joins TRBV19 to TRBJ2-7; 8 bases agree with TRBD2. J lost 0 bases, V lost 6 bases, and 7 bases had no gene match. The CDR3 has 15 amino acids. CDR1 LNHDA and CDR2 SQIVND come from the germline V gene (reference sequence). CDR3 sequence reads: CASSAGLGSSYEQYF. Here the CDR3 DNA reads TGTGCCAGTAGCGCGGGACTAGGGAGCTCCTACGAGCAGTACTTC.

CDR3 region: CASSPPDRDQPQHF. In DNA form, the CDR3 reads TGCGCCAGCAGCCCCCCGGACAGGGATCAGCCCCAGCATTTT. The chain combines TRBV4-1 with TRBJ1-5, with 8 bases matching TRBD1. Trimming removed 4 bases from V and 5 bases from J; junction bases left unmatched: 4. The CDR3 length is 14 residues. Germline CDR1 and CDR2: MGHRA and YSYEKL.

The chain has TRBV10-3 and TRBJ2-4, with D possibly being TRBD1 (5 bases). The V end was cut by 2 bases, the J end by 0 bases, with 14 bases between. Germline assignment: CDR1 ENHRY and CDR2 SYGVKD. CDR3 length: 17 residues. In nucleotides, the CDR3 is TGTGCCATCAGTGAGCTTGACAGTAAACTAGCCAAAAACATTCAGTACTTC. Protein product: CAISELDSKLAKNIQYF.

The chain carries TRBV2 and TRBJ1-2, with D unclear. This CDR3 is 14 amino acids long. V lost 2 bases and J lost 2, with 9 bases in between. The germline V gene has CDR1 SNHLY and CDR2 FYNNEI. The CDR3 coding sequence is TGTGCCAGCAGTGAAATTACGGTAAACTATGGCTACACCTTC. Its translation is CASSEITVNYGYTF.

The genes are TRBV7-2 and TRBJ2-1; 7 bases are shared with TRBD1. This CDR3 region has 15 residues. Trimming took 5 bases from V and 4 from J; bases not matched to a gene: 8. The germline V gene encodes CDR1 SGHTA and CDR2 FQGNSA. CDR3 in DNA: TGTGCCAGCAGCACCCGGCAGGGGGTATACAATGAGCAGTTCTTC. Protein: CASSTRQGVYNEQFF. The variable domain in full, with the rest retrieved from reference TRBV7-2 and TRBJ2-1, is GAGVSQSPSNKVTEKGKDVELRCDPISGHTALYWYRQSLGQGLEFLIYFQGNSAPDKSGLPSDRFSAERTGGSVSTLTIQRTQQEDSAVYLCASSTRQGVYNEQFFGPGTRLTVL.

The chain has TRBV11-3 and TRBJ1-5, with D hard to call. Germline V lookup: CDR1 SGHNT, CDR2 YENEEA. V was clipped by 3 bases and J by 0 bases, with 3 bases between them. The CDR3 is 13 residues long. The CDR3 loop reads CASSFNSNQPQHF. CDR3 nucleotide sequence: TGTGCCAGCAGCTTCAATAGCAATCAGCCCCAGCATTTT.

This rearrangement joins TRBV5-5 to TRBJ1-5; 11 nucleotides align to TRBD1. Germline V CDR1 and CDR2: SGHKS, YYEKEE (reference sequence). The CDR3 has 14 residues. Losses at the gene ends were 7 bases for V and 3 bases for J; bases not matched to a gene: 3. In DNA, the CDR3 is TGTGCCAGCGGACAGGGGGCCTACAATCAGCCCCAGCATTTT. Translated: CASGQGAYNQPQHF.

Here the CDR3 reads CASRLIGQGGTEAFF. The CDR3 nucleotides are TGTGCCAGCAGACTAATCGGACAGGGGGGGACTGAAGCTTTCTTT. This chain joins TRBV27 and TRBJ1-1; 10 bases map to TRBD1. The CDR3 contains 15 residues. V trimming: 6 bases; J trimming: 5 bases; junction bases outside the gene matches: 9. Germline CDR1 MNHEY, CDR2 SMNVEV (reference sequence).

V usage is TRBV6-4 and J usage is TRBJ1-1; 10 nucleotides line up with TRBD1. The CDR3 is 14 amino acids. Looked up from germline, CDR1 is MRHNA and CDR2 is SNTAGT. After removal of 7 bases from V and 4 bases from J, the junction contained 6 bases not matched to a gene. The CDR3 sequence is CASKTGQGGTEAFF. CDR3 DNA sequence: TGTGCCAGCAAGACAGGACAGGGGGGCACTGAAGCTTTCTTT.